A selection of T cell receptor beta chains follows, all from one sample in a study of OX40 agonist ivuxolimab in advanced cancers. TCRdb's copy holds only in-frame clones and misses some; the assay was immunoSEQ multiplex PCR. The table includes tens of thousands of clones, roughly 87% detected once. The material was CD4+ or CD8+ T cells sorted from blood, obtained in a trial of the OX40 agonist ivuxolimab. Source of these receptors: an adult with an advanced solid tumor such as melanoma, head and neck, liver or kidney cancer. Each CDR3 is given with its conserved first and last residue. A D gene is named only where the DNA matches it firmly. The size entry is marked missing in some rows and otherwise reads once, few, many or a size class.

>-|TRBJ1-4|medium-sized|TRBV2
CASSDPWTRDEKLFF
TGTGCCAGCAGTGATCCATGGACGAGGGATGAAAAACTGTTTTTT
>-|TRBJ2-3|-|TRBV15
CATSSTSAEEFTDTQYF
TGTGCCACCAGCAGTACATCGGCAGAAGAATTTACAGATACGCAGTATTTT
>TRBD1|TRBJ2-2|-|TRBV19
CASMLGTGGTGELFF
TGTGCCAGTATGCTAGGGACAGGGGGCACCGGGGAGCTGTTTTTT
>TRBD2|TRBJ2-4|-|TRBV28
CASSSTSGRLGENIQYF
TGTGCCAGCAGCTCGACTAGCGGGAGGTTGGGTGAAAACATTCAGTACTTC
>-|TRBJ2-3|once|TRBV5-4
CASSLASRIPGTDTQYF
TGTGCCAGCAGCTTGGCCAGTCGGATCCCTGGCACAGATACGCAGTATTTT
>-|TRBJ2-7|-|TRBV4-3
CASSQGQTYEQYF
TGCGCCAGCAGCCAAGGACAGACCTACGAGCAGTACTTC
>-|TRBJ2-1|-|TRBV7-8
CASTHEGYNEQFF
TGTGCCAGCACCCACGAAGGGTACAATGAGCAGTTCTTC
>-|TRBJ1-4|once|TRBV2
CAHAQGVNEKLFF
TGTGCCCACGCCCAGGGAGTTAATGAAAAACTGTTTTTT
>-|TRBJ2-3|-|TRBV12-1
CASSRGRSTDTQYF
TGTGCCAGCAGCCGCGGACGGAGCACAGATACGCAGTATTTT
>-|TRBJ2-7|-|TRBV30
CACPKGGVPYEQYF
TGTGCCTGTCCAAAAGGGGGAGTTCCCTACGAGCAGTACTTC
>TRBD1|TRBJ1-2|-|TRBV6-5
CASSYPQGANNYGYTF
TGTGCCAGCAGTTACCCACAGGGGGCAAATAACTATGGCTACACCTTC
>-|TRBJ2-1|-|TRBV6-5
CASSYRGYNEQFF
TGTGCCAGCAGTTACCGGGGGTACAATGAGCAGTTCTTC
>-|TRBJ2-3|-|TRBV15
CATSRDRGQGPTVNTDTQYF
TGTGCCACCAGCAGAGATAGGGGTCAGGGACCGACAGTTAACACAGATACGCAGTATTTT
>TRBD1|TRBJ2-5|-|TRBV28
CASSSPTGLQETQYF
TGTGCCAGCAGTTCCCCGACAGGGTTGCAAGAGACCCAGTACTTC
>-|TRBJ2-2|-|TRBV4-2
CASSRSNANTGELFF
TGTGCCAGCAGCCGATCGAACGCGAACACCGGGGAGCTGTTTTTT
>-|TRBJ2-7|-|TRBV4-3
CASSQSRGPYEQYF
TGCGCCAGCAGCCAGAGCCGGGGACCCTACGAGCAGTACTTC
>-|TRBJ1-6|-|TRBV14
CASSRAGTGKSPLHF
TGTGCCAGCAGCCGGGCTGGAACAGGGAAATCCCCCCTCCACTTT
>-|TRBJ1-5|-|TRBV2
CASSGQFNNQPQHF
TGTGCCAGCAGTGGACAGTTCAATAATCAGCCCCAGCATTTT
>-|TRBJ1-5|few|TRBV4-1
CASSQDEIGLTNQPQHF
TGCGCCAGCAGCCAAGATGAGATAGGGCTCACGAATCAGCCCCAGCATTTT
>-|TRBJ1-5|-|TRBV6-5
CASSYTVQDDKQPQHF
TGTGCCAGCAGTTACACTGTACAAGATGACAAGCAGCCCCAGCATTTT
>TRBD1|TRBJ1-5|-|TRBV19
CASSIDRQGGQPQHF
TGTGCCAGTAGTATTGACAGACAGGGAGGTCAGCCCCAGCATTTT
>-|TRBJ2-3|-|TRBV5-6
CASSSSTFDYTDTQYF
TGTGCCAGCAGCTCCTCAACTTTCGACTACACAGATACGCAGTATTTT
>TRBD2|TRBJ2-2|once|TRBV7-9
CASSSLSGAGNTGELFF
TGTGCCAGCAGTTCGCTCAGCGGGGCCGGTAACACCGGGGAGCTGTTTTTT
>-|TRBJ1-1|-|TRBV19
CASINPMNTEAFF
TGTGCCAGCATTAACCCGATGAACACTGAAGCTTTCTTT
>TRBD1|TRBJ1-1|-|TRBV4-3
CASSQWTGQGAEAFF
TGCGCCAGCAGCCAATGGACGGGACAGGGGGCTGAAGCTTTCTTT
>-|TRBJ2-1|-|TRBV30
CAWSRGSHGDGQFF
TGTGCCTGGAGTCGAGGGAGTCATGGGGATGGGCAGTTCTTC
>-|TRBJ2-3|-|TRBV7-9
CASSLDGRDTQYF
TGTGCCAGCAGCTTAGATGGCAGAGATACGCAGTATTTT
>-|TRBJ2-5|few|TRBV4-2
CASSPLTGAWETQYF
TGTGCCAGCAGCCCCCTAACGGGAGCTTGGGAGACCCAGTACTTC
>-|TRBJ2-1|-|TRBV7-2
CASSLGDGRAHEQFF
TGTGCCAGCAGCTTAGGGGACGGGAGAGCACATGAGCAGTTCTTC
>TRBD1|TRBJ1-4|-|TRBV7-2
CASSAQGAVNEKLFF
TGTGCCAGCAGCGCACAGGGGGCTGTTAATGAAAAACTGTTTTTT
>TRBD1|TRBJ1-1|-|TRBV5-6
CASSLKGTGVVTEAFF
TGTGCCAGCAGCTTAAAAGGGACAGGGGTGGTCACTGAAGCTTTCTTT
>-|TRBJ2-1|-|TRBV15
CATSRFEGQFF
TGTGCCACCAGCAGGTTTGAGGGGCAGTTCTTC
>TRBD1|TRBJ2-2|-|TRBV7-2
CASSLQRQGAPTGELFF
TGTGCCAGCAGCTTACAAAGACAGGGGGCACCCACCGGGGAGCTGTTTTTT
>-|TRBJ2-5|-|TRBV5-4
CASSVRGGSETQYF
TGTGCCAGCAGCGTACGAGGGGGTTCAGAGACCCAGTACTTC
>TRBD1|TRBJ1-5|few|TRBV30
CAWSGQAYSNQPQHF
TGTGCCTGGTCGGGACAGGCTTATAGCAATCAGCCCCAGCATTTT
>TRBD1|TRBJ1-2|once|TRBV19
CASTITGTGDGYTF
TGTGCCAGTACCATCACCGGGACAGGGGATGGCTACACCTTC
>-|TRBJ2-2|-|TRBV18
CASSPIRGTGELFF
TGTGCCAGCTCACCAATTCGAGGCACCGGGGAGCTGTTTTTT
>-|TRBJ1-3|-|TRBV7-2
CASSPDANTIYF
TGTGCCAGCAGCCCTGATGCAAACACCATATATTTT
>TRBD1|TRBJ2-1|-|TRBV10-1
CASSVGQGDSMLYNEQFF
TGCGCCAGCAGTGTTGGTCAAGGGGACAGTATGCTCTACAATGAGCAGTTCTTC
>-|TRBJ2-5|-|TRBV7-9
CASSLSGGQQETQYF
TGTGCCAGCAGCTTATCAGGTGGACAGCAAGAGACCCAGTACTTC
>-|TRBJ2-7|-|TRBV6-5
CASSVGLYYEQYF
TGTGCCAGCAGCGTCGGACTATACTACGAGCAGTACTTC
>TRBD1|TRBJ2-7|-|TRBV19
CASSTRGQGTYEQYF
TGTGCCAGTAGTACCCGTGGACAGGGGACCTACGAGCAGTACTTC
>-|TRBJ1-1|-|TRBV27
CASSQGAFF
TGTGCCAGCAGTCAGGGAGCTTTCTTT
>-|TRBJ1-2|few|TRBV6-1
CASSDGTGLYGYTF
TGTGCCAGCAGTGACGGGACGGGCCTCTATGGCTACACCTTC
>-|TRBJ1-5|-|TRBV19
CASSIGGPPLHF
TGTGCCAGTAGTATAGGGGGACCCCCCCTGCATTTT
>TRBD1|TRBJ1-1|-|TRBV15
CATLDRGRPGEAFF
TGTGCCACCCTGGACAGGGGGCGCCCCGGTGAAGCTTTCTTT
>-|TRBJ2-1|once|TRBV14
CASSQDKGLGTGSWQFF
TGTGCCAGCAGCCAAGATAAAGGCTTAGGTACAGGTAGTTGGCAGTTCTTC
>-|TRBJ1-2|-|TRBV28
CASGQWTAYGYTF
TGTGCCAGCGGCCAATGGACAGCCTATGGCTACACCTTC
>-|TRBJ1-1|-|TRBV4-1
CASSQVGRDTEAFF
TGCGCCAGCAGCCAAGTCGGAAGGGACACTGAAGCTTTCTTT
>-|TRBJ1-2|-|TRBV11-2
CASSLGQSPYYGYTF
TGTGCCAGCAGCTTAGGGCAATCCCCTTACTATGGCTACACCTTC
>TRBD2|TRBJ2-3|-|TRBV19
CASGLAGVVADTQYF
TGTGCCAGTGGACTAGCGGGAGTCGTAGCAGATACGCAGTATTTT
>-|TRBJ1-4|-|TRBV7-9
CASSPQGGTNEKLFF
TGTGCCAGCAGCCCACAGGGAGGAACTAATGAAAAACTGTTTTTT
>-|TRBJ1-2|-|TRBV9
CASSRGQSSRLSYGYTF
TGTGCCAGCAGCCGAGGACAGAGTTCGCGACTATCTTATGGCTACACCTTC